This is a list of T cell receptor beta chains from one sample in a study of cytomegalovirus exposure and HLA in healthy donors. Sequencing was performed with immunoSEQ multiplex PCR; in TCRdb, only in-frame clones are kept and a portion is missing. The top ten clones hold roughly 2% of a sample with about 170,000 clones, around 76% of them seen once. Sample: PBMCs. The receptor source for this set is a female donor in good health and CMV-seronegative. Each CDR3 is given with its conserved first and last residue. The D gene is left open where the match is weak. Clone size, where shown, is once, few, many, or a class for clones that have expanded.

d_call: TRBD2; clone_size: -; v_call: TRBV6-5; j_call: TRBJ2-5; cdr3_aa: CASSYDSGSVKWTQYF; cdr3_nt: TGTGCCAGCAGTTATGATAGCGGGAGTGTTAAGTGGACCCAGTACTTC
d_call: -; clone_size: -; v_call: TRBV10-3; j_call: TRBJ2-1; cdr3_aa: CAISRTGEDLSNEQFF; cdr3_nt: TGTGCCATCAGCCGTACAGGGGAGGACCTTTCGAATGAGCAGTTCTTC
d_call: -; clone_size: -; v_call: TRBV4-2; j_call: TRBJ1-5; cdr3_aa: CASSQEDRQNQPQHF; cdr3_nt: TGTGCCAGCAGCCAAGAAGACAGGCAGAATCAGCCCCAGCATTTT
d_call: -; clone_size: once; v_call: TRBV7-2; j_call: TRBJ2-5; cdr3_aa: CASSSKAGGVGEQYF; cdr3_nt: TGTGCCAGCAGCTCCAAAGCAGGAGGGGTAGGTGAGCAGTACTTC
d_call: TRBD1; clone_size: few; v_call: TRBV29-1; j_call: TRBJ1-2; cdr3_aa: CSDNRGGYGYTF; cdr3_nt: TGCAGCGACAACAGGGGAGGCTATGGCTACACCTTC
d_call: TRBD1; clone_size: -; v_call: TRBV7-6; j_call: TRBJ1-2; cdr3_aa: CASGGQGHGYTF; cdr3_nt: TGTGCCAGCGGCGGACAGGGGCATGGCTACACCTTC
d_call: TRBD2; clone_size: few; v_call: TRBV30; j_call: TRBJ2-1; cdr3_aa: CAWGLDYNEQFF; cdr3_nt: TGTGCCTGGGGACTAGATTACAATGAGCAGTTCTTC
d_call: TRBD1; clone_size: -; v_call: TRBV6-1; j_call: TRBJ1-2; cdr3_aa: CASSDVQGGNYGYTF; cdr3_nt: TGTGCCAGCAGTGACGTACAGGGGGGGAACTATGGCTACACCTTC
d_call: TRBD1; clone_size: once; v_call: TRBV30; j_call: TRBJ1-2; cdr3_aa: CAWSEGQGLGYTF; cdr3_nt: TGTGCCTGGAGTGAGGGACAGGGATTAGGCTACACCTTC
d_call: TRBD1; clone_size: few; v_call: TRBV25-1; j_call: TRBJ1-2; cdr3_aa: CASSDPGQAYGYTF; cdr3_nt: TGTGCCAGCAGTGACCCGGGACAGGCGTATGGCTACACCTTC
d_call: TRBD1; clone_size: -; v_call: TRBV18; j_call: TRBJ1-2; cdr3_aa: CATGQGSNYGYTF; cdr3_nt: TGTGCCACCGGACAGGGGTCGAACTATGGCTACACCTTC
d_call: -; clone_size: -; v_call: TRBV19; j_call: TRBJ2-3; cdr3_aa: CASSIDQAGRSTDTQYF; cdr3_nt: TGTGCCAGTAGTATAGATCAGGCAGGTCGGAGCACAGATACGCAGTATTTT
d_call: TRBD1; clone_size: -; v_call: TRBV10-3; j_call: TRBJ1-1; cdr3_aa: CAISEKGADTEAFF; cdr3_nt: TGTGCCATCAGTGAGAAGGGGGCGGACACTGAAGCTTTCTTT
d_call: TRBD2; clone_size: -; v_call: TRBV25-1; j_call: TRBJ2-3; cdr3_aa: CASTTSGGAADTQYF; cdr3_nt: TGTGCCAGCACGACTAGCGGGGGGGCAGCAGATACGCAGTATTTT
d_call: -; clone_size: -; v_call: TRBV9; j_call: TRBJ1-3; cdr3_aa: CASSGRQSFSGNTIYF; cdr3_nt: TGTGCCAGCAGCGGCCGACAGTCGTTCTCTGGAAACACCATATATTTT
d_call: -; clone_size: -; v_call: TRBV5-6; j_call: TRBJ2-5; cdr3_aa: CASSFIAGRETQYF; cdr3_nt: TGTGCCAGCAGCTTCATCGCGGGGAGGGAGACCCAGTACTTC
d_call: TRBD2; clone_size: -; v_call: TRBV7-2; j_call: TRBJ2-5; cdr3_aa: CASSSGLAGGQETQYF; cdr3_nt: TGTGCCAGCAGCTCCGGACTAGCGGGAGGGCAAGAGACCCAGTACTTC
d_call: TRBD1; clone_size: few; v_call: TRBV6-4; j_call: TRBJ1-5; cdr3_aa: CASSDPGQYSNQPQHF; cdr3_nt: TGTGCCAGCAGTGACCCGGGACAGTATAGCAATCAGCCCCAGCATTTT
d_call: TRBD1; clone_size: -; v_call: TRBV4-1; j_call: TRBJ2-3; cdr3_aa: CASSPLLDRADSRTDTQYF; cdr3_nt: TGCGCCAGCAGCCCCTTATTAGACAGGGCAGATTCCCGCACAGATACGCAGTATTTT
d_call: -; clone_size: -; v_call: TRBV4-1; j_call: TRBJ2-1; cdr3_aa: CASSQVESSGQFF; cdr3_nt: TGCGCCAGCAGCCAAGTAGAGTCTAGTGGGCAGTTCTTC
d_call: -; clone_size: -; v_call: TRBV14; j_call: TRBJ2-6; cdr3_aa: CASSLRRVRAGANVLTF; cdr3_nt: TGTGCCAGCAGCCTAAGGAGGGTCCGAGCGGGGGCCAACGTCCTGACTTTC
d_call: -; clone_size: -; v_call: TRBV5-1; j_call: TRBJ2-6; cdr3_aa: CASSLDRVGANVLTF; cdr3_nt: TGCGCCAGCAGCTTGGACAGGGTCGGGGCCAACGTCCTGACTTTC
d_call: TRBD1; clone_size: once; v_call: TRBV7-9; j_call: TRBJ1-5; cdr3_aa: CASSSGRQGHNQPQHF; cdr3_nt: TGTGCCAGCAGCTCCGGTAGACAGGGACACAATCAGCCCCAGCATTTT
d_call: TRBD1; clone_size: -; v_call: TRBV30; j_call: TRBJ2-4; cdr3_aa: CAWSHGTGVPAKNIQYF; cdr3_nt: TGTGCCTGGAGTCACGGGACAGGGGTCCCAGCCAAAAACATTCAGTACTTC
d_call: -; clone_size: -; v_call: TRBV14; j_call: TRBJ2-4; cdr3_aa: CASSATGRFNIQYF; cdr3_nt: TGTGCCAGCTCCGCGACGGGGAGGTTCAACATTCAGTACTTC
d_call: -; clone_size: -; v_call: TRBV5-1; j_call: TRBJ2-1; cdr3_aa: CASSLESGSYNEQFF; cdr3_nt: TGCGCCAGCAGCTTGGAAAGCGGCTCCTACAATGAGCAGTTCTTC
d_call: -; clone_size: -; v_call: TRBV28; j_call: TRBJ1-2; cdr3_aa: CASSFSDIYGYTF; cdr3_nt: TGTGCCAGCAGTTTCTCGGACATCTATGGCTACACCTTC
d_call: TRBD2; clone_size: once; v_call: TRBV19; j_call: TRBJ2-3; cdr3_aa: CASSVGSGRGTDTQYF; cdr3_nt: TGTGCCAGTAGCGTAGGGAGCGGGAGGGGCACAGATACGCAGTATTTT
d_call: -; clone_size: few; v_call: TRBV2; j_call: TRBJ2-1; cdr3_aa: CASSVSQVDNEQFF; cdr3_nt: TGTGCCAGCAGTGTAAGCCAGGTAGACAATGAGCAGTTCTTC
d_call: -; clone_size: few; v_call: TRBV9; j_call: TRBJ1-1; cdr3_aa: CASSVAPAGDTEAFF; cdr3_nt: TGTGCCAGCAGCGTAGCTCCCGCAGGGGACACTGAAGCTTTCTTT
d_call: -; clone_size: -; v_call: TRBV2; j_call: TRBJ1-1; cdr3_aa: CASSGQGNTEAFF; cdr3_nt: TGTGCCAGCAGTGGGCAGGGGAACACTGAAGCTTTCTTT
d_call: -; clone_size: -; v_call: TRBV19; j_call: TRBJ2-1; cdr3_aa: CASSSGGLYEQFF; cdr3_nt: TGTGCCAGTAGTTCTGGGGGCCTCTATGAGCAGTTCTTC